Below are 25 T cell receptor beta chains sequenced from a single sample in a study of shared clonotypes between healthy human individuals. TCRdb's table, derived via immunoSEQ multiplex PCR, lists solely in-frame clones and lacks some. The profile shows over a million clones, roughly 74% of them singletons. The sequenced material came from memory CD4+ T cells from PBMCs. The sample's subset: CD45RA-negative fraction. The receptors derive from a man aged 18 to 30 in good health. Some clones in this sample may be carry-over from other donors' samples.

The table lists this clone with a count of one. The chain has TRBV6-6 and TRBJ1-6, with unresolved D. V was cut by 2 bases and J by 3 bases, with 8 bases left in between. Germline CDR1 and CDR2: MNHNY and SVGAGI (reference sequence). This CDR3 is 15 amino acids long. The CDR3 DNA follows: TGTGCCAGCAGTTACCCCGAGGACTATAATTCACCCCTCCACTTT. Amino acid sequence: CASSYPEDYNSPLHF.

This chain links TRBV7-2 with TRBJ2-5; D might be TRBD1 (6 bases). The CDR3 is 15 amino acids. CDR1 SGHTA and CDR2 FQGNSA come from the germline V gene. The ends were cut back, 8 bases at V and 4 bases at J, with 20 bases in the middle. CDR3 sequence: CASFASRDIAETQYF. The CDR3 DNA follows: TGTGCCAGCTTCGCATCACGGGACATAGCAGAGACCCAGTACTTC.

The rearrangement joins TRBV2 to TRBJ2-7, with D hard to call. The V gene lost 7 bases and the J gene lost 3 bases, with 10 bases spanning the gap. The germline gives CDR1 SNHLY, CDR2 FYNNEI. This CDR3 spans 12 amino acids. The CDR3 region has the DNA TGTGCCAGCATTGACCTGGGCTACGAGCAGTACTTC. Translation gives CASIDLGYEQYF.

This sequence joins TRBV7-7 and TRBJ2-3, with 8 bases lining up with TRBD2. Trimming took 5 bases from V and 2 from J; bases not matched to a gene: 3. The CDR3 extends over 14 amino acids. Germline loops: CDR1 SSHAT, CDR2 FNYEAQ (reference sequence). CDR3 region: CASSVSGATDTQYF. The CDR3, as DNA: TGTGCCAGCAGCGTTAGCGGGGCCACAGATACGCAGTATTTT. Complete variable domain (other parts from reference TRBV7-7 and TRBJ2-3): GAGVSQSPRYKVTKRGQDVTLRCDPISSHATLYWYQQALGQGPEFLTYFNYEAQPDKSGLPSDRFSAERPEGSISTLTIQRTEQRDSAMYRCASSVSGATDTQYFGPGTRLTVL.

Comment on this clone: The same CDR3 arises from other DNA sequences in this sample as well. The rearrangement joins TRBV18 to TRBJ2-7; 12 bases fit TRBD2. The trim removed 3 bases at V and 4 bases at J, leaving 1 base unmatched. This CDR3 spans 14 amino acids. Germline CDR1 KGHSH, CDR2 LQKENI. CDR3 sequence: CASSPGLAGYEQYF. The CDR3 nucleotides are TGTGCCAGCTCACCGGGACTAGCGGGTTACGAGCAGTACTTC. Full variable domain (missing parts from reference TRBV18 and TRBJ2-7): NAGVMQNPRHLVRRRGQEARLRCSPMKGHSHVYWYRQLPEEGLKFMVYLQKENIIDESGMPKERFSAEFPKEGPSILRIQQVVRGDSAAYFCASSPGLAGYEQYFGPGTRLTVT.

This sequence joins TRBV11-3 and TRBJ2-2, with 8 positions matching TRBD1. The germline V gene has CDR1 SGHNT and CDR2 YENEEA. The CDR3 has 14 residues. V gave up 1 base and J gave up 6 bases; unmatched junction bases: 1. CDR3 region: CASSLAQGAGELFF. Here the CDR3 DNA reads TGTGCCAGCAGCTTAGCACAGGGGGCCGGGGAGCTGTTTTTT.

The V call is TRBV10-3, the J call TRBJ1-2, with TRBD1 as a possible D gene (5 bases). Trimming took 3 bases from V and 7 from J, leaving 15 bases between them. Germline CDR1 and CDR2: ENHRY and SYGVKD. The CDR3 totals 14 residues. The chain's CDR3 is CAISESRGAGGYTF. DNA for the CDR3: TGTGCCATCAGTGAATCTAGGGGCGCGGGTGGCTACACCTTC.

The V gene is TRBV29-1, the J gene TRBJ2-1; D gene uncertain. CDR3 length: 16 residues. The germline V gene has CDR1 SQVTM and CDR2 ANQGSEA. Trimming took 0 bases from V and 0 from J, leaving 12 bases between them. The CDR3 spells CSVEDLSESSYNEQFF. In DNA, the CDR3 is TGCAGCGTTGAAGATTTGTCGGAGAGCTCCTACAATGAGCAGTTCTTC.

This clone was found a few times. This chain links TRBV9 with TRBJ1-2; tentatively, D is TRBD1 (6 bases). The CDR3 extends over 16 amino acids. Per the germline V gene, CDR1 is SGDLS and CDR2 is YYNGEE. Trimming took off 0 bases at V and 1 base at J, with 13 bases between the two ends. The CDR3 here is CASSVDEFRGNYGYTF. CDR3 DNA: TGTGCCAGCAGCGTAGATGAGTTCAGGGGTAACTATGGCTACACCTTC.

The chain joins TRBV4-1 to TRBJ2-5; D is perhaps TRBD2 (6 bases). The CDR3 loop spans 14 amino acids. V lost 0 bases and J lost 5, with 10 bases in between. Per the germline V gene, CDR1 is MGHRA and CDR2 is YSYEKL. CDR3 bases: TGCGCCAGCAGCCAAGATGAGGGGAGGGAGACCCAGTACTTC. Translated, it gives CASSQDEGRETQYF.

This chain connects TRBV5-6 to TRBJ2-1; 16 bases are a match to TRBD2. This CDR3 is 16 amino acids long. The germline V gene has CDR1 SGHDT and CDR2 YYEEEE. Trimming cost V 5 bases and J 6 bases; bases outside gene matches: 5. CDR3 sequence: CASSSGLAGGVNEQFF. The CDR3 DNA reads TGTGCCAGCAGTTCGGGACTAGCGGGAGGGGTCAATGAGCAGTTCTTC.

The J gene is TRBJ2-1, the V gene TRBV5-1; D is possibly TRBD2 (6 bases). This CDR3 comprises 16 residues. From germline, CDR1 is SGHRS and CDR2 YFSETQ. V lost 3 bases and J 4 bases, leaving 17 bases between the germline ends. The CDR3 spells CASSSAGGTPYNEQFF. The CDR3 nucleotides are TGCGCCAGCAGCTCAGCAGGCGGGACTCCGTACAATGAGCAGTTCTTC.

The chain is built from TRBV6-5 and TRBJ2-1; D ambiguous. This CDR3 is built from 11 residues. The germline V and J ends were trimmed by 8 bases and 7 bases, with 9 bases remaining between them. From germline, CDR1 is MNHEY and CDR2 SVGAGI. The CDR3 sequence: CASRVSNEQFF. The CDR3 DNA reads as TGTGCCAGCCGAGTCTCAAATGAGCAGTTCTTC.

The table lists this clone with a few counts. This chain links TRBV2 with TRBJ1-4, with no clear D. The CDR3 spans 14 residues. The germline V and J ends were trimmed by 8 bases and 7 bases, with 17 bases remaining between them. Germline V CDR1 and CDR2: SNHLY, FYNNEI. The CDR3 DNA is TGTGCCAGCCGTTATGAGCGAGAGCGTGAAAAACTGTTTTTT. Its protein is CASRYEREREKLFF.

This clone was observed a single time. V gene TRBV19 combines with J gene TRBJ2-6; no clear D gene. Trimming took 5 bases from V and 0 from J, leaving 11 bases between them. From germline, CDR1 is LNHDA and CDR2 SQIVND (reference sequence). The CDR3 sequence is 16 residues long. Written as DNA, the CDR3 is TGTGCCAGTAGTGCGACTGGAAGCTCTGGGGCCAACGTCCTGACTTTC. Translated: CASSATGSSGANVLTF.

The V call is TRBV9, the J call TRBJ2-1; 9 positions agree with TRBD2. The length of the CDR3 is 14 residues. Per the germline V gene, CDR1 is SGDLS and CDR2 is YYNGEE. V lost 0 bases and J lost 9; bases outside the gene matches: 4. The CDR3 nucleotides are TGTGCCAGCAGCGTAGGCGGGAGGGAGGGTGAGCAGTTCTTC. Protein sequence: CASSVGGREGEQFF. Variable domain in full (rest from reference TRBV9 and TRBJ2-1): DSGVTQTPKHLITATGQRVTLRCSPRSGDLSVYWYQQSLDQGLQFLIQYYNGEERAKGNILERFSAQQFPDLHSELNLSSLELGDSALYFCASSVGGREGEQFFGPGTRLTVL.

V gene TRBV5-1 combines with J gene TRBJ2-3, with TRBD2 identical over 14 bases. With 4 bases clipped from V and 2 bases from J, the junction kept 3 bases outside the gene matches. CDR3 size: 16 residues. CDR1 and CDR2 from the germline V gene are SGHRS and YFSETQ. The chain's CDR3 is CASSRGLAGDTDTQYF. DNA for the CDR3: TGCGCCAGCAGCAGGGGACTAGCGGGAGACACAGATACGCAGTATTTT.

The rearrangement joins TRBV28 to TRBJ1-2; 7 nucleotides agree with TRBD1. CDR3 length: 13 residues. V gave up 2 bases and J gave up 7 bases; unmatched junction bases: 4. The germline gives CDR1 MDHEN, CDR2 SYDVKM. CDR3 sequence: CASSLRGQGGYTF. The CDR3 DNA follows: TGTGCCAGCAGTTTAAGGGGGCAGGGTGGCTACACCTTC.

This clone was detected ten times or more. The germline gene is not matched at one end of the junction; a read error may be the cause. DNA for the CDR3: TGTGCCAGCAGTCTATGGACAGGAGTGATGAACACTGAAGCTTTCTTT. It translates to CASSLWTGVMNTEAFF. The rearrangement joins TRBV28 to TRBJ1-1; 7 bases map to TRBD1. This CDR3 is 16 amino acids long. CDR1 is MDHEN, CDR2 SYDVKM, per germline.

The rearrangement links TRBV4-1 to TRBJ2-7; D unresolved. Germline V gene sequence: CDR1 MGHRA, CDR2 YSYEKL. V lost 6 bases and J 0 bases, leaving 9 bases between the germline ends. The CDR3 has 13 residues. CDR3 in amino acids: CASSNPGSYEQYF. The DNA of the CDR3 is TGCGCCAGCAGTAACCCCGGCTCCTACGAGCAGTACTTC.

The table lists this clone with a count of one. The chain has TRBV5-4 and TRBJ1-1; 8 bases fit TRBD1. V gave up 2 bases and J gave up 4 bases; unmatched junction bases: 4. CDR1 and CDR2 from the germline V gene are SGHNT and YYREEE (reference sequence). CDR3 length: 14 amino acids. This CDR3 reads CASSLPDRVTEAFF. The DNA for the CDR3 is TGTGCCAGCAGCTTACCGGACAGGGTCACTGAAGCTTTCTTT.

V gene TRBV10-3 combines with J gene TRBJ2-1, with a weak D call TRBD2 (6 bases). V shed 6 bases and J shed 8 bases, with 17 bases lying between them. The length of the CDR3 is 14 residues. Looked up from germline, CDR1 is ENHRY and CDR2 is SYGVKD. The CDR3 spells CAISAPGDLYEQFF. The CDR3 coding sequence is TGTGCCATCAGCGCTCCGGGGGACCTCTATGAGCAGTTCTTC.

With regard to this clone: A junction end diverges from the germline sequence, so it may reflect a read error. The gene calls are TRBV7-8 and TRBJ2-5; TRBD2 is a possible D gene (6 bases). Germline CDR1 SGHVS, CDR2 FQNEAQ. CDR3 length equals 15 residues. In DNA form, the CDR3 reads TGTGCCAGCAGCAAAGACGGGACTTCCAAAGAGGCCCAGTACTTC. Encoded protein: CASSKDGTSKEAQYF.

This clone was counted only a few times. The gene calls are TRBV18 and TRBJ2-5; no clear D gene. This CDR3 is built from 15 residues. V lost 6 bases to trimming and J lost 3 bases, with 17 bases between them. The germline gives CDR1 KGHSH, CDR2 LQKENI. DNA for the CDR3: TGTGCCAGCTCCCCTAGTAATGGAGCTAAAGAGACCCAGTACTTC. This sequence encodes CASSPSNGAKETQYF.

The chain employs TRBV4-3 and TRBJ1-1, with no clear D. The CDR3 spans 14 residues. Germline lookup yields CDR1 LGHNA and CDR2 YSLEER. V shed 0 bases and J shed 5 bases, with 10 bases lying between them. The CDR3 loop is CASSQDGQRTEAFF. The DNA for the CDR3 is TGCGCCAGCAGCCAAGATGGGCAGAGGACTGAAGCTTTCTTT.